The 4 T cell receptor beta chains below were found in one sample sequenced in a study of OX40 agonist ivuxolimab in advanced cancers. Profiling relied on immunoSEQ multiplex PCR, and the TCRdb table lists in-frame clones only, not all of them. The repertoire has approximately 87,000 clones, over 75% of them found once; the top ten carry less than 5%. The starting material was CD4+ or CD8+ T cells sorted from blood, obtained in a trial of the OX40 agonist ivuxolimab. The receptors were gathered from an adult with an advanced solid tumor such as melanoma, head and neck, liver or kidney cancer.

V and J are TRBV30 and TRBJ2-1, with D unclear. CDR1 GTSNPN and CDR2 SVGIG come from the germline V gene (reference sequence). The V gene lost 0 bases and the J gene lost 10 bases, with 13 bases spanning the gap. The length of the CDR3 is 13 residues. DNA of the CDR3: TGTGCCTGGAGTGTTTTTCGTCAGTGGGAGCAGTTCTTC. Translating it yields CAWSVFRQWEQFF.

This clone was detected only a few times. The chain is built from TRBV7-9 and TRBJ2-5; D is possibly TRBD1 (5 bases). The CDR3 length is 14 residues. V was pared by 2 bases and J by 5 bases, with 12 bases between. Germline V lookup: CDR1 SEHNR, CDR2 FQNEAQ (reference sequence). CDR3 sequence reads: CASSLQGWKETQYF. The CDR3 DNA follows: TGTGCCAGCAGCTTACAGGGATGGAAGGAGACCCAGTACTTC.

The DNA for the CDR3 is TGTGCCAGCAGCTTAGTGCGGGAGAGGGGGACCCAGTACTTC. It encodes CASSLVRERGTQYF. The gene calls are TRBV7-9 and TRBJ2-5; 7 bases align to TRBD2. Trimming cost V 1 base and J 7 bases; bases outside gene matches: 6. CDR1 and CDR2 (germline): SEHNR, FQNEAQ (reference sequence). The CDR3 extends over 14 amino acids.

The gene calls are TRBV25-1 and TRBJ2-7; D possibly corresponds to TRBD1 (6 bases). V lost 1 base to trimming and J lost 6 bases, with 13 bases between them. This CDR3 spans 14 amino acids. Germline V CDR1 and CDR2: MGHDK, SYGVNS. CDR3 residues: CASSESGQIAEQYF. CDR3 bases: TGTGCCAGCAGTGAATCTGGACAGATTGCCGAGCAGTACTTC.